This T cell receptor (beta chain) was captured in a study of cytomegalovirus exposure and HLA in healthy donors (TCRdb year 2017). As for the study more broadly: An earlier analysis of around 600 of the donors reported roughly 270 Gb of sequence data and roughly 110 million unique TCR beta sequences from roughly 200 million T cells. An early release that covered some 630 HLA-typed donors contained about 290 gigabases of sequencing data and 65 million to 100 million unique TCR sequences. Among the roughly 370 genotyped donors, about 83% belonged to the genetic ancestry cluster associated with self-reported Caucasian donors. The study aimed to test whether cataloging public T cell receptors could reveal signatures of past pathogen exposure. The T cell repertoires of under 700 subjects were profiled by immunosequencing and related to cytomegalovirus serostatus. Along with the roughly 710-subject first cohort, a separate validation cohort of 120 different subjects was used. High-throughput TCR immunosequencing, statistical association of individual TCRs with disease status, and machine learning were combined to predict cytomegalovirus infection status. In a later analysis, previously published TCR beta repertoires from 600 to 850 donors were re-analyzed and high-resolution HLA genotyping was added so that TCR occurrence patterns could be studied. In the later analysis, no new phenotypic data were used to find candidate immune exposures; instead, reliance was placed on TCR beta sequences and their occurrence across donors. An earlier analysis of 587 of the donors used high-throughput TCR beta sequencing to judge whether each TCR beta V gene segment behaved as functional or pseudogenic. Donor age, sex, ethnicity and CMV serostatus were collected together with the repertoire data. In a later genetic analysis, genome-wide SNP genotypes for 398 of the 666 donors were used, and that subset was treated as a discovery cohort. All discovery cohort repertoires had been generated on a single sequencing platform. Class I and class II HLA loci were covered by the typing at four-digit resolution. Typing coverage varied by locus: roughly 629-630 donors for A, B, C, DRB1 and DQB1; 500 to 550 for DQA1; about 590 for DPA1; fewer than 480 for DPB1. A handful of DR-DQ haplotypes were handled as single units for association and clustering because linkage in the cohort was strong. Among under 450 genotyped donors of the cohort, an average of around 240,000 unique TCR beta nucleotide sequences were sequenced per donor, about a sixth of them non-productive. Summary of the overall study and its limitations: Broadly in line with IMGT annotations, most TCR beta V segments showed up in productive rearrangements about 90% or about 30% of the time in an earlier analysis of roughly 590 of the donors. A later genetic analysis associated a missense DCLRE1C variant with V-gene and J-gene trimming of TCR beta chains, and an independent cohort replicated the association. In a later analysis, HLA-associated TCR beta chains showed more clonal expansion and lower generation probabilities than non-associated chains that were equally common. The classifier was reported to diagnose cytomegalovirus status with high specificity and sensitivity in both the original cohort and the validation cohort. A later analysis found that most CMV-associated TCR beta chains appeared HLA-restricted, with HLA associations seemingly driven largely by CMV exposure. Because some donors lacked HLA typing at each locus, the association tests relied only on the typed subset. This cohort had only TCR beta chains sequenced, and the lack of alpha or paired-chain data limited which features could be detected. A later analysis reported that several top co-occurrence clusters appeared linked to parvovirus B19, influenza, CMV and Epstein-Barr virus. In a later analysis, around 17,000 TCR beta sequences were associated with specific HLA alleles at a false discovery rate of 0.05. The 87-base-pair reads could not distinguish some IMGT-functional V segments, including TRBV6-2 and TRBV6-3, so those segments were excluded. A cluster of highly shared sequence variants was judged likely to be a technical artifact of the sequencing pipeline. According to the authors, the approach could potentially be generalized to other disease states and immunological phenotypes. Most TCR sequences were seen in very few donors, while some public TCRs were found in many individuals. The earlier analysis of a few hundred of the donors excluded seventeen rarely observed V segments, including chromosome 9 orphons, because counts were too low. Strong co-occurrence of HLA alleles, especially DR and DQ, made assigning TCR associations to individual alleles difficult. In vitro tests confirmed that a few of the cytomegalovirus-associated TCR beta chains recognize cytomegalovirus antigens. Linkage disequilibrium might explain the correlated functional status among segregating V segments, but an unknown experimental factor could not be excluded. A further reported finding was that TCR beta sequences accurately predicted the HLA-A and HLA-B alleles for most subjects in the first cohort. According to a later genetic analysis, donors in an Asian-associated ancestry cluster had fewer N-insertions in productive TCRs than the approximately 690-donor mean. In the study, 164 TCR beta chains were listed as associated with cytomegalovirus. For the cohort, immune exposure information was limited to CMV serostatus. According to a later analysis, TCR association rates differed among HLA loci, with DRB1 alleles showing the most associated TCRs and HLA-C alleles showing the fewest. Roughly uniform sequencing depth across donors was assumed in presence/absence analyses, although this assumption may not hold.

With respect to this clone: What antigen it recognizes has not been identified. No qualities accompany the bases; no much larger clone lies one base away.

CDR3 length: 19 amino acids, cysteine to phenylalanine. The CDR3 DNA has 57 bases and is translated from base 1. According to the germline V gene, CDR1 reads SGHVS and CDR2 reads FNYEAQ. Relative to germline, V is missing 3 bases and J is missing 4 bases, with 12 bases of the junction outside any gene match. The cohort comprised hundreds of healthy bone marrow donors. At the time of sampling, all cohort members were nominally healthy, though unrecorded immune exposures were likely present. The donor tested CMV seronegative and was one of the 352 seronegative cohort members. A peripheral blood sample was provided by each donor, and peripheral blood mononuclear cells were used for TCR beta sequencing. The Qiagen DNeasy Blood Extraction Kit was used to extract genomic DNA from the blood cell samples. The library relied on the immunoSEQ multiplex PCR assay. For the multiplex PCR, a mixture combining 60 forward primers for TCR Vbeta segments and 13 reverse primers for TCR Jbeta segments was used. A multiplex PCR assay on genomic DNA amplified the CDR3 region of rearranged TCR beta genes. The amplified TCR beta libraries were sequenced on the Illumina HiSeq System as 87-base-pair reads. The authors' pipeline ran thus. A later analysis tallied tens of millions of unique TCR beta chains across the 666 repertoires, and around 9.9 million of those chains were shared by two or more donors. A nearest-neighbor algorithm error-corrected the raw reads and collapsed the reads into unique sequences, merging closely related sequences to remove PCR and sequencing errors. To assign V, D and J gene segments, CDR3 sequences were aligned to IMGT reference sequences. For a sequence to be retained, a match of at least six nucleotides was required to both a V gene segment and a J gene segment. A rearrangement was called productive if the CDR3 had no stop codons and remained in frame with V and J, and every other rearrangement was called non-productive. Following IMGT convention, CDR3 was defined as the stretch from the second conserved V-encoded cysteine to the conserved J-encoded phenylalanine. The earlier analysis of some 580 of the donors excluded any sequence lacking an unambiguous match to a single V gene segment. An earlier analysis of 587 of the donors called V segments functional above 56.7% productive rearrangements and segregating when the between-donor standard deviation exceeded 5%. A statistical classification framework was built for diagnosing cytomegalovirus status from the catalog of TCR beta chain sequences. A later analysis assigned V and J genes by comparing TCR nucleotide sequences with IMGT/GENE-DB human TR gene sequences. In a later analysis, CDR3 sequences and most-parsimonious VDJ recombination scenarios were assigned using the TCRdist pipeline. In a later analysis, each TCR beta chain was defined by its CDR3 amino acid sequence together with its V-gene family, and reads lacking a unique V-gene family were excluded. To address suspected cross-contamination and a sequencing artifact, a later analysis removed over 500 highly shared, low-generation-probability nucleotide sequences. For each public chain, a later analysis derived a clonal expansion index from normalized ranks of inferred template counts within each repertoire. In a later analysis, generation probabilities were computed using a VDJ recombination model fitted to out-of-frame rearrangements, and the results were checked against IGoR. Hypergeometric tests were used in a later analysis to score TCR-TCR, TCR-HLA and TCR-CMV co-occurrence, with a repertoire-size bias correction applied to the TCR pairs. A later analysis estimated false discovery rates by permuting HLA or CMV assignments 20 times. In a later analysis, co-occurring TCRs were grouped using DBSCAN, and TCRdist sequence similarity was added for clustering within HLA-allele-positive subsets. Repertoires with fewer than 30,000 or more than 120,000 public chains, plus five repertoires with anomalous nucleotide sharing, were excluded from co-occurrence clustering. TCRdb re-hosts the immuneACCESS table, in-frame sequences only. Its copies lack some clones; in the studies checked, an unresolved V gene accounts for under half of them, and the cause for the rest is not known. Clone size and V and J calls were adopted from that table, with D and trimming inferred from the DNA. The sample table records 50,000 to 65,000 clones; about 77% of these occur just once. 5% to 6.5% of the sample rests with the top ten.

The clonotype originates from a woman under 40 in good health and CMV-seronegative. Sequencing used PBMCs. The chain is made from TRBV7-6 and TRBJ2-2, with 12 bases aligning to TRBD2. The CDR3 corresponds to CASSFRIWRLAGVTGELFF. The DNA sequence is given as TGTGCCAGCAGCTTCCGTATTTGGAGACTAGCGGGAGTCACCGGGGAGCTGTTTTTT.